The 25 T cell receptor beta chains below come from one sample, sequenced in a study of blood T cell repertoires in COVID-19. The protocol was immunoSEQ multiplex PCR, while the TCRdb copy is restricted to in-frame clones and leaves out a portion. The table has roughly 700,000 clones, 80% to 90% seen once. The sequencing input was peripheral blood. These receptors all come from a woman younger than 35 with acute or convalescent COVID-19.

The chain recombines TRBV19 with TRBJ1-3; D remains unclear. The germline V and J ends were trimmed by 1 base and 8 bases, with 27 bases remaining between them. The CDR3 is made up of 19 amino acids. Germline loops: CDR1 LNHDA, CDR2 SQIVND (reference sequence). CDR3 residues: CASSIVSWEQNRIVDTIYF. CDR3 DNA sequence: TGTGCCAGTAGTATAGTTTCTTGGGAGCAGAACAGAATCGTGGACACCATATATTTT.

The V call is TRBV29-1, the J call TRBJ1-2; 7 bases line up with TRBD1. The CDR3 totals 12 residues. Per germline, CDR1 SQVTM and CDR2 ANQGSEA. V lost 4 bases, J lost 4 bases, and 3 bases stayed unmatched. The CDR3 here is CSVVGQTYGYTF. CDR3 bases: TGCAGCGTTGTGGGACAGACCTATGGCTACACCTTC.

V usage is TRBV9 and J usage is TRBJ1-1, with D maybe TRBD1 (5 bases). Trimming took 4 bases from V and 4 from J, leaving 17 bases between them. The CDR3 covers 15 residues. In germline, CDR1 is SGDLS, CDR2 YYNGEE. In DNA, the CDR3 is TGTGCCAGCAGCCCCCCCGTGGGGGGGAGCACTGAAGCTTTCTTT. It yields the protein CASSPPVGGSTEAFF.

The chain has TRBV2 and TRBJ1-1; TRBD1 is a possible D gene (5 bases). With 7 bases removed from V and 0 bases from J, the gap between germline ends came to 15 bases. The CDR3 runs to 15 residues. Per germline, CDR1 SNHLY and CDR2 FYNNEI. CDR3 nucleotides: TGTGCCAGCATTCGGGGACTTAGCATGAACACTGAAGCTTTCTTT. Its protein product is CASIRGLSMNTEAFF.

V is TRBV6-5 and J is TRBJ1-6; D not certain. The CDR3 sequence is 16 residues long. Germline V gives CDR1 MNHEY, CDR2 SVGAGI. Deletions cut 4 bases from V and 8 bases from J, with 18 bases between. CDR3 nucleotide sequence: TGTGCCAGCAGTTCCCCCCGGGAAGCTAACTATTCACCCCTCCACTTT. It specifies CASSSPREANYSPLHF.

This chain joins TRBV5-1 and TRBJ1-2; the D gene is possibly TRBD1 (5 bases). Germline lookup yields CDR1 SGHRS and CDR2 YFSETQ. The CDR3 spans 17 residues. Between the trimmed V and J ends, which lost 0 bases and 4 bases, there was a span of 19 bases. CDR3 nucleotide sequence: TGCGCCAGCAGCTTGGCAGGCCAGGTGACAGACTCCTATGGCTACACCTTC. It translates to CASSLAGQVTDSYGYTF. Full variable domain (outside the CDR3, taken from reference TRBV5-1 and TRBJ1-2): KAGVTQTPRYLIKTRGQQVTLSCSPISGHRSVSWYQQTPGQGLQFLFEYFSETQRNKGNFPGRFSGRQFSNSRSEMNVSTLELGDSALYLCASSLAGQVTDSYGYTFGSGTRLTVV.

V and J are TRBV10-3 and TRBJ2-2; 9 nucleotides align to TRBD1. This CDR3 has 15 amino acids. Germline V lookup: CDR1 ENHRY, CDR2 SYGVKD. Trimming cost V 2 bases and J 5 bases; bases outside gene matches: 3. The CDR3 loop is CAISENRGQTGELFF. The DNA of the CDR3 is TGTGCCATCAGTGAGAACAGGGGGCAAACCGGGGAGCTGTTTTTT.

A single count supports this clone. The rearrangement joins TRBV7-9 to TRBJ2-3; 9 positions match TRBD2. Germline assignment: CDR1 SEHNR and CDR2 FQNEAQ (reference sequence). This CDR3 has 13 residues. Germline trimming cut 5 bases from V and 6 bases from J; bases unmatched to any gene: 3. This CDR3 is CASSRGLADTQYF. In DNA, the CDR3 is TGTGCCAGCAGCCGAGGACTAGCGGATACGCAGTATTTT.

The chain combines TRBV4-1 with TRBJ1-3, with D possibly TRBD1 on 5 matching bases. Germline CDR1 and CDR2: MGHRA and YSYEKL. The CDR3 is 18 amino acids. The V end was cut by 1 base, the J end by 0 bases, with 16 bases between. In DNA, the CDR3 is TGCGCCAGCAGCCAAGTCCTCGGGACTCAGTACTCTGGAAACACCATATATTTT. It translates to CASSQVLGTQYSGNTIYF.

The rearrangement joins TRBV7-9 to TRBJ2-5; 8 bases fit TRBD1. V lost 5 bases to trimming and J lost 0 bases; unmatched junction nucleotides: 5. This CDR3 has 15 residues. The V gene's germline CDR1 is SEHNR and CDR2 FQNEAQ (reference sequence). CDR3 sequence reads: CASSNNRGYQETQYF. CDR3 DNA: TGTGCCAGCAGCAACAACAGGGGGTACCAAGAGACCCAGTACTTC.

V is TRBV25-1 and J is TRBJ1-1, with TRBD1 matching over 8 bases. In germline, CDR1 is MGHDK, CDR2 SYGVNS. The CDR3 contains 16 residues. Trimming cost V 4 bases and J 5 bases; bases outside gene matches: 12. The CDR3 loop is CASSAPGTGHRTEAFF. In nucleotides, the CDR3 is TGTGCCAGCAGTGCCCCCGGGACAGGACACAGGACTGAAGCTTTCTTT. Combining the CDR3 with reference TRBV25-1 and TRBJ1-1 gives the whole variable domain EADIYQTPRYLVIGTGKKITLECSQTMGHDKMYWYQQDPGMELHLIHYSYGVNSTEKGDLSSESTVSRIRTEHFPLTLESARPSHTSQYLCASSAPGTGHRTEAFFGQGTRLTVV.

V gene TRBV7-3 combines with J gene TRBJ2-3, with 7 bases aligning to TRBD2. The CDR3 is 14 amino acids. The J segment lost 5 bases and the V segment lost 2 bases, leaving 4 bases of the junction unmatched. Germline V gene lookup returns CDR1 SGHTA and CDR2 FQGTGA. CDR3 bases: TGTGCCAGCAGCTTAGTGGGAGGGCAAGATACGCAGTATTTT. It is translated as CASSLVGGQDTQYF.

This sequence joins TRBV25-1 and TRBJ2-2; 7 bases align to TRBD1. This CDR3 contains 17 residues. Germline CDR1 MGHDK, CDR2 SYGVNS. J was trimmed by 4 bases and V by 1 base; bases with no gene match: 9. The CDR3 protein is CASSELLGGPSTGELFF. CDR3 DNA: TGTGCCAGCAGTGAATTGCTAGGGGGCCCCTCCACCGGGGAGCTGTTTTTT.

The CDR3 DNA reads as TGTGCCAGCTCACCACCTTCTGGGACAGGGGGTAACACTGAAGCTTTCTTT. Its protein is CASSPPSGTGGNTEAFF. This chain joins TRBV18 and TRBJ1-1; TRBD1 matches 11 bases. After removal of 0 bases from V and 2 bases from J, the junction contained 5 bases not matched to a gene. This CDR3 has 17 residues. Germline-derived CDR1 and CDR2 are KGHSH and LQKENI.

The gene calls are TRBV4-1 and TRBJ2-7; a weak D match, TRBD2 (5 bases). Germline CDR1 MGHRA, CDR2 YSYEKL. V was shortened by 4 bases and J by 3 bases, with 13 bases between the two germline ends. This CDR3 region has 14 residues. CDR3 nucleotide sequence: TGCGCCAGCAGCCCTGAGGGTCTAGGCTACGAGCAGTACTTC. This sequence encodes CASSPEGLGYEQYF.

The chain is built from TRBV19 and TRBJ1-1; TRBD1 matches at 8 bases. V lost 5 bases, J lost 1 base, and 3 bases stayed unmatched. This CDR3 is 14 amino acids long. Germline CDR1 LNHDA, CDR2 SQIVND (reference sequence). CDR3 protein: CASSRQGANTEAFF. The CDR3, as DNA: TGTGCCAGTAGTCGCCAGGGGGCGAACACTGAAGCTTTCTTT.

CDR3 sequence (DNA): TGTGCCAGTACATTGGGGACAATCACTGAAGCTTTCTTT. This sequence encodes CASTLGTITEAFF. The chain employs TRBV19 and TRBJ1-1; tentative D call: TRBD1 (6 bases). The V and J ends lost 7 bases and 4 bases respectively, with 13 bases between them. The germline V gene encodes CDR1 LNHDA and CDR2 SQIVND (reference sequence). The CDR3 has 13 residues.

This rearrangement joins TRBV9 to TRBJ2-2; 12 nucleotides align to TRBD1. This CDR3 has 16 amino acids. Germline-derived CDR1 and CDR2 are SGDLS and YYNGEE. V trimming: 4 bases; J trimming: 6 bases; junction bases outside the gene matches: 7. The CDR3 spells CASSPPGQGASGELFF. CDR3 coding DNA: TGTGCCAGCAGCCCACCGGGACAGGGGGCTTCCGGGGAGCTGTTTTTT.

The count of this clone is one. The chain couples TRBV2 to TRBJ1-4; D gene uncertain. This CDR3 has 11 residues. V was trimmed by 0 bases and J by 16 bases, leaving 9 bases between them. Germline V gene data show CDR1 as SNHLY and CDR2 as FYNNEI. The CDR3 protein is CASSEATGPFF. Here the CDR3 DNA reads TGTGCCAGCAGTGAAGCAACTGGTCCGTTTTTT.

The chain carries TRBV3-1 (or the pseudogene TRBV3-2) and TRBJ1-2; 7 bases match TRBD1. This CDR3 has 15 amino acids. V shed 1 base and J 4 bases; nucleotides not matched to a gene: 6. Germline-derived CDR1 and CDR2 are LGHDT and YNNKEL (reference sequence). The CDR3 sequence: CASSQGGGQFYGYTF. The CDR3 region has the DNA TGTGCCAGCAGCCAAGGTGGGGGACAGTTCTATGGCTACACCTTC.

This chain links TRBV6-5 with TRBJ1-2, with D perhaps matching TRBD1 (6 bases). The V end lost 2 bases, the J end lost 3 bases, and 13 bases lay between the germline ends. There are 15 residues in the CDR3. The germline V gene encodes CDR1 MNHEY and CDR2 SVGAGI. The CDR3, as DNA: TGTGCCAGCAGTTACCAAACAGGGATCGACTATGGCTACACCTTC. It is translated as CASSYQTGIDYGYTF.

This chain's CDR3 is CASSLSLGSPGFF. DNA for the CDR3: TGTGCCAGCAGCTTGTCGCTTGGGTCCCCAGGGTTCTTC. J is TRBJ2-1 and V is TRBV5-5; D gene unclear. Trimming pared 1 base from V and 15 bases from J, leaving 17 bases between. CDR1 and CDR2 (germline): SGHKS, YYEKEE (reference sequence). The CDR3 extends over 13 amino acids.

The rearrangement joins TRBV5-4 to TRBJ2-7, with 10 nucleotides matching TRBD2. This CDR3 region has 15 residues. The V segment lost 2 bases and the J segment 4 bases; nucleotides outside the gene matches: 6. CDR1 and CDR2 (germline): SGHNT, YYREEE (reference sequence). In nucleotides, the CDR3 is TGTGCCAGCAGCTTTACTAGCGGGGCGGAATACGAGCAGTACTTC. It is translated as CASSFTSGAEYEQYF.

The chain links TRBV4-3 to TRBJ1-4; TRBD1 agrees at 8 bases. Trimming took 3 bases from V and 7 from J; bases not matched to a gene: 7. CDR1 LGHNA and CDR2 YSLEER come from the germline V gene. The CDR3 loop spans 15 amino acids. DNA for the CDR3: TGCGCCAGCAGCCAGACCGGACAGGGCGGTGAAAAACTGTTTTTT. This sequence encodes CASSQTGQGGEKLFF.

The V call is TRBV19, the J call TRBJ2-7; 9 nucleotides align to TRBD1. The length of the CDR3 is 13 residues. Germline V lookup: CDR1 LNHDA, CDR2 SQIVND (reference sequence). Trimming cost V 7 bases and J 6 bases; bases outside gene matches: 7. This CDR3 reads CASKVGQGGEQYF. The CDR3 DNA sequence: TGTGCCAGTAAAGTGGGACAGGGAGGCGAGCAGTACTTC.